Listed below are T cell receptor beta chains from one sample, sequenced in a study of shared clonotypes between healthy human individuals. Assay: immunoSEQ multiplex PCR; the TCRdb copy retains only in-frame clones and omits some. The sample holds roughly 700,000 clones, less than 95% seen once. Source material: memory CD8+ T cells from PBMCs. These receptors originate from a man aged 18 to 30 in good health. Some clones in this sample may be carry-over from other donors' samples. CDR3s include the opening cysteine and the closing phenylalanine or tryptophan. D genes are given only for firm matches. Clone size appears in some rows only: once, few, many, or a class for an expanded clone.

>.|16|.|TRBJ2-3|TRBV27
TGTGCCAGCACCAGAATTTTGGGGCTCGGCACAGATACGCAGTATTTT
CASTRILGLGTDTQYF
>.|15|.|TRBJ2-3|TRBV15
TGTGCCACCAGCAGAGATCTGGCGTACACAGATACGCAGTATTTT
CATSRDLAYTDTQYF
>TRBD1|20|.|TRBJ2-2|TRBV28
TGTGCCAGCAGTGCCCGAGTCGGGGACAGGGGTTACACCTGGGCCGGGGAGCTGTTTTTT
CASSARVGDRGYTWAGELFF
>TRBD2|16|.|TRBJ2-5|TRBV15
TGTGCCACCGCTCAGGGGCGGGAGGGCAAACAAGAGACCCAGTACTTC
CATAQGREGKQETQYF
>TRBD1|17|.|TRBJ1-2|TRBV7-9
TGTGCCAGCAGCTTTGGACAGGGGGGACCGGGTGGCTATGGCTACACCTTC
CASSFGQGGPGGYGYTF
>.|14|once|TRBJ2-7|TRBV28
TGTGCCAGCAGCCGCCTCGGCAGGGTGGGCGAGCAGTACTTC
CASSRLGRVGEQYF
>.|13|.|TRBJ1-1|TRBV29-1
TGCAGCGGCCAACCACGGACCAACACTGAAGCTTTCTTT
CSGQPRTNTEAFF
>.|17|.|TRBJ2-7|TRBV5-1
TGCGCCAGCAGCCCCCTGGAGTGGCAGGGTGAAACCTACGAGCAGTACTTC
CASSPLEWQGETYEQYF
>.|16|.|TRBJ2-2|TRBV5-4
TGTGCCAGCAGCCCCAGAGAATGGTCTCGCACCGGGGAGCTGTTTTTT
CASSPREWSRTGELFF
>TRBD2|15|.|TRBJ2-2|TRBV7-9
TGTGCCAGCAGCCGGACTAGCGGAAACACCGGGGAGCTGTTTTTT
CASSRTSGNTGELFF
>TRBD1|14|.|TRBJ2-7|TRBV6-5
TGTGCCAGCAGTGGGTGGGACAGCTCCTACGAGCAGTACTTC
CASSGWDSSYEQYF
>.|13|.|TRBJ2-7|TRBV6-6
TGTGCCAGCAGTCCCCGGGGGTCCTACGAGCAGTACTTC
CASSPRGSYEQYF
>.|13|.|TRBJ1-5|TRBV19
TGTGCCAGTAGTATAGAGTCGGATCAGCCCCAGCATTTT
CASSIESDQPQHF
>TRBD1|14|.|TRBJ1-2|TRBV29-1
TGCAGCGTTTTCCTGACAGGGGTTAACTATGGCTACACCTTC
CSVFLTGVNYGYTF
>TRBD2|15|.|TRBJ2-5|TRBV28
TGTGCCAGCTCCACCGGGACTAGGGTGGAAGAGACCCAGTACTTC
CASSTGTRVEETQYF
>TRBD1|14|.|TRBJ1-1|TRBV28
TGTGCCAGCAGTGGGACAGGGGGAAACACTGAAGCTTTCTTT
CASSGTGGNTEAFF
>TRBD2|17|.|TRBJ2-7|TRBV18
TGTGCCAGCTCACCGGGACTAGCGGGTGTCAACTCCTACGAGCAGTACTTC
CASSPGLAGVNSYEQYF
>.|18|.|TRBJ2-3|TRBV9
TGTGCCAGCAGCGTCAACAGGGGTATGGGACTAGTTCCAGATACGCAGTATTTT
CASSVNRGMGLVPDTQYF
>TRBD1|18|.|TRBJ2-2|TRBV28
TGTGCCAGCAGAGCGGGACAGGGGGAGATAGCGAACACCGGGGAGCTGTTTTTT
CASRAGQGEIANTGELFF
>.|15|.|TRBJ1-1|TRBV7-2
TGTGCCAGCAGCCCGTGGACAGAACCGAACACTGAAGCTTTCTTT
CASSPWTEPNTEAFF
>.|14|.|TRBJ2-2|TRBV4-1
TGCGCCAGCAGCCAATTTCAAAAGACCGGGGAGCTGTTTTTT
CASSQFQKTGELFF
>TRBD2|17|.|TRBJ2-7|TRBV18
TGTGCCAGCTCACCACCGGCTGGCGGGAGGCCCGAACTCGAGCAGTACTTC
CASSPPAGGRPELEQYF
>.|13|.|TRBJ2-5|TRBV11-2
TGTGCCAGCAGCTTATATCCGGGAGAGACCCAGTACTTC
CASSLYPGETQYF
>.|12|.|TRBJ2-4|TRBV19
TGTGCCAGCCCCCCCGCCAAAAACATTCAGTACTTC
CASPPAKNIQYF
>.|15|.|TRBJ2-1|TRBV7-8
TGTGCCAGCAGCTTAGGGGGGCCCCTCGCCAATGAGCAGTTCTTC
CASSLGGPLANEQFF
>.|15|.|TRBJ2-2|TRBV4-1
TGCGCCAGCAGCCCGCAGACAGCTAACACCGGGGAGCTGTTTTTT
CASSPQTANTGELFF
>.|13|few|TRBJ1-1|TRBV5-6
TGTGCCAGCAGCTTTCAAGGGGGAACTGAAGCTTTCTTT
CASSFQGGTEAFF
>.|15|.|TRBJ2-3|TRBV7-9
TGTGCCAGCAGCTCGGCGGGAACTAGCACAGATACGCAGTATTTT
CASSSAGTSTDTQYF
>TRBD1|14|.|TRBJ2-7|TRBV28
TGTGCCAGCAGCCTCGGGGCAGGGGGACACGAGCAGTACTTC
CASSLGAGGHEQYF
>TRBD2|17|many|TRBJ2-1|TRBV7-9
TGTGCCAGCAGCCCCATAGGAGCGGGGTCCCCCGACAATGAGCAGTTCTTC
CASSPIGAGSPDNEQFF
>TRBD2|13|.|TRBJ2-1|TRBV19
TGTGCCAGTAGCGGACTAGCGGTTAATGAGCAGTTCTTC
CASSGLAVNEQFF
>.|12|.|TRBJ2-1|TRBV27
TGTGCCAGCAGTCCCGACTGGAGGGAGCAGTTCTTC
CASSPDWREQFF
>.|15|.|TRBJ2-7|TRBV27
TGTGCCAGCCTCAACCGGGACGGCAGCTCCTACGAGCAGTACTTC
CASLNRDGSSYEQYF
>.|13|.|TRBJ1-1|TRBV27
TGTGCCAGCAGTTTATGGGCAGGGGTAAAAGCTTTCTTT
CASSLWAGVKAFF